Described below is a single T cell receptor (beta chain) sequence and its context. The target antigen is unknown. The PCR employed 60 Vbeta primers together with 13 Jbeta primers. TCRdb keeps only in-frame clones here, not all; method: immunoSEQ multiplex PCR. The table lists roughly 170,000 clones, approximately 80% of them singletons. This sample was included in a study of cytomegalovirus exposure and HLA in healthy donors. Study results and limitations: Across HLA loci, a later analysis found differing TCR association rates, with DRB1 most and HLA-C fewest. Cytomegalovirus status was reportedly diagnosed by the classifier with high sensitivity and specificity. A later analysis linked a missense DCLRE1C variant to TCR beta V- and J-gene trimming.

Sequencing was carried out using PBMCs. The TCR was taken from a woman between 25 and 40 years old in good health and CMV-seronegative.

CDR3 region: CASSSLWLAGVTDTQYF. The CDR3 DNA sequence: TGTGCCAGCAGTTCCCTTTGGCTAGCGGGAGTTACAGATACGCAGTATTTT. This sequence joins TRBV27 and TRBJ2-3; 10 nucleotides line up with TRBD2. The CDR3 is 17 residues long. The J segment lost 3 bases and the V segment lost 4 bases, leaving 10 bases of the junction unmatched. Per germline, CDR1 MNHEY and CDR2 SMNVEV (reference sequence).